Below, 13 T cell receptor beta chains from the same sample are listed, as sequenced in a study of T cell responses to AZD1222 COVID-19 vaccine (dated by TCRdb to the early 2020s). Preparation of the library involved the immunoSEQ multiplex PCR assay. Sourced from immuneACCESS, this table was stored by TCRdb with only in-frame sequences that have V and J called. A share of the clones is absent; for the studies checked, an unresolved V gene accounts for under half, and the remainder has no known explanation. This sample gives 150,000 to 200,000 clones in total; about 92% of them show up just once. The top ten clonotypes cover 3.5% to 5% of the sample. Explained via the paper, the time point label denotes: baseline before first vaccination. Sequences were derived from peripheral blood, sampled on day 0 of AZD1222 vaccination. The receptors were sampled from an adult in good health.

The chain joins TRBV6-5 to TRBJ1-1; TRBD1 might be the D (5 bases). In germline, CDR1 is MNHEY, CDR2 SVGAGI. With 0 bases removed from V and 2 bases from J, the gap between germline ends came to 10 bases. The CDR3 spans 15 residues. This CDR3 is CASSYSSGVNTEAFF. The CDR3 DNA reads TGTGCCAGCAGTTACTCATCGGGGGTTAACACTGAAGCTTTCTTT.

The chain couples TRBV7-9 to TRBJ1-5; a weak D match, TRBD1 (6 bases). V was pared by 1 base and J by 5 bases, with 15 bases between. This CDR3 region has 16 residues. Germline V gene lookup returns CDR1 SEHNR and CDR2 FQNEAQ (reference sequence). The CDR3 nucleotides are TGTGCCAGCAGCTTAGGAGGCAGGGGAATGGATCAGCCCCAGCATTTT. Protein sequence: CASSLGGRGMDQPQHF.

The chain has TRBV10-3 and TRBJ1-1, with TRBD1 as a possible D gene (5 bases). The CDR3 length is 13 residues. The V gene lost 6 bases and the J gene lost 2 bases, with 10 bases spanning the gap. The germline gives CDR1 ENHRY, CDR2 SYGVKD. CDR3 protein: CAIRSTGNTEAFF. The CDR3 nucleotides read TGTGCCATCAGATCCACAGGAAACACTGAAGCTTTCTTT.

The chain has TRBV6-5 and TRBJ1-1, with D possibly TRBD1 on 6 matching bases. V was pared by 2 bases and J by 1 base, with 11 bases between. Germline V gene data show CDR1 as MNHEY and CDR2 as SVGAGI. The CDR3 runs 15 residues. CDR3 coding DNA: TGTGCCAGCAGTTACCCCGCGACAGGGAACACTGAAGCTTTCTTT. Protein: CASSYPATGNTEAFF.

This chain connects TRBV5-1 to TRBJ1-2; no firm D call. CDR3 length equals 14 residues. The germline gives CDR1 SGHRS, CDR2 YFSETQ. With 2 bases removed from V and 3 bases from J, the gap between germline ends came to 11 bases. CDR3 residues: CASSFRPSDYGYTF. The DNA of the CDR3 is TGCGCCAGCAGCTTTCGGCCTTCGGACTATGGCTACACCTTC.

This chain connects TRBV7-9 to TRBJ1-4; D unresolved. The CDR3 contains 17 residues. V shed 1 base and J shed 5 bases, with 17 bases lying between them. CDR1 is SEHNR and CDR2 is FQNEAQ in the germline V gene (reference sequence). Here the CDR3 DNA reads TGTGCCAGCAGCTTAGTTACTTCAGCCGGCTCAAATGAAAAACTGTTTTTT. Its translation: CASSLVTSAGSNEKLFF. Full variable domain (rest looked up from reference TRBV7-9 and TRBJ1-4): DTGVSQNPRHKITKRGQNVTFRCDPISEHNRLYWYRQTLGQGPEFLTYFQNEAQLEKSRLLSDRFSAERPKGSFSTLEIQRTEQGDSAMYLCASSLVTSAGSNEKLFFGSGTQLSVL.

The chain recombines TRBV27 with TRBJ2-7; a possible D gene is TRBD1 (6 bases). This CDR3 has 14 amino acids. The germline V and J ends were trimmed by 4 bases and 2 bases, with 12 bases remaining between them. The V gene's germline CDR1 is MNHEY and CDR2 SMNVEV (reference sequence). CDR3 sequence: CASSSVDRTYEQYF. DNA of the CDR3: TGTGCCAGCAGTTCCGTGGACAGAACCTACGAGCAGTACTTC.

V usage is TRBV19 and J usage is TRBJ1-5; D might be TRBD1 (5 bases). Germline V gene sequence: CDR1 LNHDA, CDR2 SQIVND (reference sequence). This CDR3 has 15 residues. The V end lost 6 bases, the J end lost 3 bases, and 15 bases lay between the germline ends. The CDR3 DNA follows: TGTGCCAGTAGGACCCGCGACAGTTTCAATCAGCCCCAGCATTTT. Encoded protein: CASRTRDSFNQPQHF.

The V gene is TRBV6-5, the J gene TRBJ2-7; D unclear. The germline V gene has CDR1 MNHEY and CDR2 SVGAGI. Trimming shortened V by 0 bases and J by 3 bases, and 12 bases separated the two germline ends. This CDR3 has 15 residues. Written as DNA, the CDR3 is TGTGCCAGCAGTTACTCGGGCTCCTCCAACTACGAGCAGTACTTC. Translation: CASSYSGSSNYEQYF.

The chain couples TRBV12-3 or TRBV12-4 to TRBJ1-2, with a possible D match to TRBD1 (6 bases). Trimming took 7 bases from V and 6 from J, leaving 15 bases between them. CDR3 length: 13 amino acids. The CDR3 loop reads CASTTNRENGYTF. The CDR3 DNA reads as TGTGCCAGCACCACAAACAGGGAGAATGGCTACACCTTC.

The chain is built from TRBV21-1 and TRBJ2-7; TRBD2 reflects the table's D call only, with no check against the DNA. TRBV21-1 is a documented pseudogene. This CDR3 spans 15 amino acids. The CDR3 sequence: CASSATTSGIYEQYF. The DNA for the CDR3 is TGTGCCAGCAGCGCAACAACTAGCGGGATCTACGAGCAGTACTTC.

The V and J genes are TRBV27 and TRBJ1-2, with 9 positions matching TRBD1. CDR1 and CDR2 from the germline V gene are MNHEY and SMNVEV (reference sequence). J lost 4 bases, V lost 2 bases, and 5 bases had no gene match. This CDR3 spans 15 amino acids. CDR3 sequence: CASSLVQGAAYGYTF. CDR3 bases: TGTGCCAGCAGTTTAGTACAGGGGGCAGCCTATGGCTACACCTTC.

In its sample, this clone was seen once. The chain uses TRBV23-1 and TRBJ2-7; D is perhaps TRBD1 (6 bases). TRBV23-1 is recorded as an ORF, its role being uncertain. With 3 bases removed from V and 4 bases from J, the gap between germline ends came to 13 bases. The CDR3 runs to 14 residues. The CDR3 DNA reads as TGCGCCAGCAGTCAGGGCAGGGGCGGGTACGAGCAGTACTTC. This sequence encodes CASSQGRGGYEQYF.